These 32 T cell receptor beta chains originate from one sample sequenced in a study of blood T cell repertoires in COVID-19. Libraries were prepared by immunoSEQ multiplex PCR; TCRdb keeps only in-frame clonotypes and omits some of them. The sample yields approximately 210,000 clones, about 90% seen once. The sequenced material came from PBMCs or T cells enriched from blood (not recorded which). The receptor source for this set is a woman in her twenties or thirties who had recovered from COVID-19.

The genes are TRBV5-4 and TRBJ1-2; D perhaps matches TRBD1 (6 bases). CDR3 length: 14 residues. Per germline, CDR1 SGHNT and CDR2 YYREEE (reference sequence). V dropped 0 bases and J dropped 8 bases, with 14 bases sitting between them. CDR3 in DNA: TGTGCCAGCAGCTTGGGACAGGACTTTTACGGCTACACCTTC. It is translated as CASSLGQDFYGYTF.

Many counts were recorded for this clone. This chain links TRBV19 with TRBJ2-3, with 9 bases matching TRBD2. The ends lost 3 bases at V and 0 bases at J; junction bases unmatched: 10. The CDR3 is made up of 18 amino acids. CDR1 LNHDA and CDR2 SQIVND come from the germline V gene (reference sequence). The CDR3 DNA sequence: TGTGCCAGTAGTATCGGGCTAGCGGGAAGAACTAGCACAGATACGCAGTATTTT. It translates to CASSIGLAGRTSTDTQYF.

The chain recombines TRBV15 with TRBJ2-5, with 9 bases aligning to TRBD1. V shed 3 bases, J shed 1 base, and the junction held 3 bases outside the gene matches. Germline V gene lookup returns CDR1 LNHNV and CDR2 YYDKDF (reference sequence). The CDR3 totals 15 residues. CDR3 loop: CATSSEGQGQETQYF. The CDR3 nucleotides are TGTGCCACCAGCAGCGAGGGACAGGGCCAAGAGACCCAGTACTTC.

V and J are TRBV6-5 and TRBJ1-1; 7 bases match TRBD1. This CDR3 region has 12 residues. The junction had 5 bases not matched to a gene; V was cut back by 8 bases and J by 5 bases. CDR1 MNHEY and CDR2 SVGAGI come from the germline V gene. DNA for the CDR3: TGTGCCAGCTCTCCAGGGGGAACTGAAGCTTTCTTT. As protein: CASSPGGTEAFF.

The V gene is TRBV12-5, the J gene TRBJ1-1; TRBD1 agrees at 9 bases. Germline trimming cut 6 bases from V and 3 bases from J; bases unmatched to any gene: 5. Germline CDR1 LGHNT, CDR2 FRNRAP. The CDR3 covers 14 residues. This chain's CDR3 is CASGLGTGHTEAFF. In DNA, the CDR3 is TGTGCTAGTGGCCTGGGGACAGGGCACACTGAAGCTTTCTTT. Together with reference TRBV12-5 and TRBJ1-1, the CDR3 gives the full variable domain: DARVTQTPRHKVTEMGQEVTMRCQPILGHNTVFWYRQTMMQGLELLAYFRNRAPLDDSGMPKDRFSAEMPDATLATLKIQPSEPRDSAVYFCASGLGTGHTEAFFGQGTRLTVV.

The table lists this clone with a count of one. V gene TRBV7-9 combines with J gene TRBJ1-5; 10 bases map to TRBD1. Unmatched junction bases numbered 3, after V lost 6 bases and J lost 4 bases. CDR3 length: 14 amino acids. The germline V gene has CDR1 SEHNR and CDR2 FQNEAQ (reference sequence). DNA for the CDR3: TGTGCCAGCAGGTCGGGACAGGGGAATCAGCCCCAGCATTTT. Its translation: CASRSGQGNQPQHF.

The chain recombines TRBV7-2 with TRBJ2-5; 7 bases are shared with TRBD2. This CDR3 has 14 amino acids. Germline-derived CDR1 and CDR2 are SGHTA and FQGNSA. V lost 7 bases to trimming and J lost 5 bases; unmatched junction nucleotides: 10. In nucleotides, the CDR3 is TGTGCCAGCAACCCCCTTTTGGGGGGGGAGACCCAGTACTTC. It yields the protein CASNPLLGGETQYF.

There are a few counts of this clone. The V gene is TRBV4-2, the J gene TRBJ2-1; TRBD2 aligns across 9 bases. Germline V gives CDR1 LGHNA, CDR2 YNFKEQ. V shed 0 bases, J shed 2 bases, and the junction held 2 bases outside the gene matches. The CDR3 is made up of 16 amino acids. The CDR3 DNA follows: TGTGCCAGCAGCCAAGAAGCGGGGGGTACCTACAATGAGCAGTTCTTC. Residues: CASSQEAGGTYNEQFF.

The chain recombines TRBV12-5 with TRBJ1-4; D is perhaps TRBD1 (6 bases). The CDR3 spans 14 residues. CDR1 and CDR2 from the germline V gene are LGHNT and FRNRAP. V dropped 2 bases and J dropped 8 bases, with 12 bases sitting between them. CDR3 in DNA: TGTGCTAGTGGTTTGTCCGACAGGCCGGAAAAACTGTTTTTT. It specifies CASGLSDRPEKLFF.

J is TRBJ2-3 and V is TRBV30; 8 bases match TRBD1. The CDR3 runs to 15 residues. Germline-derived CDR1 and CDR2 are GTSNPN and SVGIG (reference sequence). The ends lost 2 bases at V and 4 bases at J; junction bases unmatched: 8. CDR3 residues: CAWSRTGSGADTQYF. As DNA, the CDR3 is TGTGCCTGGAGTAGGACAGGGAGTGGGGCAGATACGCAGTATTTT.

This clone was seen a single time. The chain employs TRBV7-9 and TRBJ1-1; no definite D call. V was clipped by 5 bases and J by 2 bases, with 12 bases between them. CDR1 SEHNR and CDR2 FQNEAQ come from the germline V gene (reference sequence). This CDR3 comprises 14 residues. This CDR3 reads CASSHMEDNTEAFF. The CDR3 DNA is TGTGCCAGCAGCCATATGGAGGACAACACTGAAGCTTTCTTT.

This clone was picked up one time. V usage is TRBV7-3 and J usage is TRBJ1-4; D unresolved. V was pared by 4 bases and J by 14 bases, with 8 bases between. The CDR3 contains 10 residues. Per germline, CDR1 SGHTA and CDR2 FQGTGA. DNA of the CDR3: TGTGCCAGCAGCTCCACGCAGCTGTTTTTT. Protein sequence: CASSSTQLFF.

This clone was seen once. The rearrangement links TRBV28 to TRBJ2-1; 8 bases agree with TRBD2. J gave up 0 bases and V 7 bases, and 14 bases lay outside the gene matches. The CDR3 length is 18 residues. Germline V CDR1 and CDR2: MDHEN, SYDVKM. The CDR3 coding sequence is TGTGCCAGCATTGGGACTAGGGGAGGTCTTAGCTCCTACAATGAGCAGTTCTTC. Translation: CASIGTRGGLSSYNEQFF. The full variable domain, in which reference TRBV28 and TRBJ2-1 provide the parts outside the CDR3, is DVKVTQSSRYLVKRTGEKVFLECVQDMDHENMFWYRQDPGLGLRLIYFSYDVKMKEKGDIPEGYSVSREKKERFSLILESASTNQTSMYLCASIGTRGGLSSYNEQFFGPGTRLTVL.

The CDR3 nucleotides are TGTGCCAGCAGCCCCCGGGACAGGGGGCTGGGGACTGAAGCTTTCTTT. This sequence encodes CASSPRDRGLGTEAFF. The gene calls are TRBV3-1 (or the pseudogene TRBV3-2) and TRBJ1-1; 12 bases agree with TRBD1. With 4 bases clipped from V and 5 bases from J, the junction kept 8 bases outside the gene matches. CDR1 is LGHDT and CDR2 is YNNKEL in the germline V gene (reference sequence). The CDR3 totals 16 residues.

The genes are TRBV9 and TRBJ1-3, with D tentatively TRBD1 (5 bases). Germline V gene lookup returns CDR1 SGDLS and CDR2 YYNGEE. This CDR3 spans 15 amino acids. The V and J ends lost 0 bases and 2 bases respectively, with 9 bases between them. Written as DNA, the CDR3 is TGTGCCAGCAGCGTAGCACCGGGGGCTGGAAACACCATATATTTT. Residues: CASSVAPGAGNTIYF.

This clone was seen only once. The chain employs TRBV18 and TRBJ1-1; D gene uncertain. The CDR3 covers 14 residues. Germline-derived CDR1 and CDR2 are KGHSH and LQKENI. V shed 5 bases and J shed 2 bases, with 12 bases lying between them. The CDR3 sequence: CASSVRRANTEAFF. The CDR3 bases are TGTGCCAGCTCAGTGCGGAGGGCCAACACTGAAGCTTTCTTT.

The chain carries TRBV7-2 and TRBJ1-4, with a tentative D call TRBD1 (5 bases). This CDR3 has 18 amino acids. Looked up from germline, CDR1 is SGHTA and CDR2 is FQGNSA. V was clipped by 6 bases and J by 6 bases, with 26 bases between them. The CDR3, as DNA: TGTGCCAGCAGTACCTCAAAGTTCGTGGGAAGCAGGGATGAAAAACTGTTTTTT. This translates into CASSTSKFVGSRDEKLFF. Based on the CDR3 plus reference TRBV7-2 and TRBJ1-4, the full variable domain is GAGVSQSPSNKVTEKGKDVELRCDPISGHTALYWYRQSLGQGLEFLIYFQGNSAPDKSGLPSDRFSAERTGGSVSTLTIQRTQQEDSAVYLCASSTSKFVGSRDEKLFFGSGTQLSVL.

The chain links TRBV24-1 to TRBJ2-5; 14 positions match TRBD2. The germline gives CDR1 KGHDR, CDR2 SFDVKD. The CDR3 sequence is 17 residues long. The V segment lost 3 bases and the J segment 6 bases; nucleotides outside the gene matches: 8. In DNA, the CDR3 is TGTGCCACCAGTGATGCTGGGACTAGCGGGAGACGAAAGACCCAGTACTTC. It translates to CATSDAGTSGRRKTQYF.

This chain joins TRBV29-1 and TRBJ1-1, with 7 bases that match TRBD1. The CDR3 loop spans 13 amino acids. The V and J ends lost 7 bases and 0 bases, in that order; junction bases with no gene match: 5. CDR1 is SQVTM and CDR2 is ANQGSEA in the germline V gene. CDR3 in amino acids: CSAGGQLNTEAFF. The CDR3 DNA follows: TGCAGCGCCGGGGGACAGCTGAACACTGAAGCTTTCTTT.

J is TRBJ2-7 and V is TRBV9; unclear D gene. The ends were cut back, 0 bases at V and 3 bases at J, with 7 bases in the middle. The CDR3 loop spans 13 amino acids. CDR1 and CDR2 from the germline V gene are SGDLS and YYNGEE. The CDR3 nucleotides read TGTGCCAGCAGCGTAGGGCCCAACTACGAGCAGTACTTC. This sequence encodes CASSVGPNYEQYF. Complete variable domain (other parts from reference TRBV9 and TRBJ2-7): DSGVTQTPKHLITATGQRVTLRCSPRSGDLSVYWYQQSLDQGLQFLIQYYNGEERAKGNILERFSAQQFPDLHSELNLSSLELGDSALYFCASSVGPNYEQYFGPGTRLTVT.

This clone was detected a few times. The CDR3 loop reads CSVETAVYGYTF. The CDR3 bases are TGCAGCGTTGAAACCGCGGTCTATGGCTACACCTTC. J is TRBJ1-2 and V is TRBV29-1; no clear D. This CDR3 spans 12 amino acids. With 2 bases removed from V and 4 bases from J, the gap between germline ends came to 8 bases. CDR1 is SQVTM, CDR2 ANQGSEA, per germline. Looking up the rest from reference TRBV29-1 and TRBJ1-2 gives the full variable domain: SAVISQKPSRDICQRGTSLTIQCQVDSQVTMMFWYRQQPGQSLTLIATANQGSEATYESGFVIDKFPISRPNLTFSTLTVSNMSPEDSSIYLCSVETAVYGYTFGSGTRLTVV.

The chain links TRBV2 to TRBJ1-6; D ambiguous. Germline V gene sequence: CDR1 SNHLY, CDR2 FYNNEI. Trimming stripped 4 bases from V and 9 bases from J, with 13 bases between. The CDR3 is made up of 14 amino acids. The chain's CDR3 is CASSGEATGSPLHF. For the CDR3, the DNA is TGTGCCAGCAGTGGAGAGGCTACGGGTTCACCCCTCCACTTT.

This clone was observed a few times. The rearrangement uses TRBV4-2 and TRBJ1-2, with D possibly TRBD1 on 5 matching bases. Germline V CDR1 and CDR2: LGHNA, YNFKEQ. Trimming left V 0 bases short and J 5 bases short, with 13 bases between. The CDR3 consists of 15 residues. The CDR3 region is CASSQDRTGRYGYTF. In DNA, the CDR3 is TGTGCCAGCAGCCAAGATAGAACAGGACGGTATGGCTACACCTTC.

The CDR3, as DNA: TGCAGCGTTGGGGGGACACTTCCCTACGAGCAGTACTTC. It translates to CSVGGTLPYEQYF. This chain links TRBV29-1 with TRBJ2-7, with a weak D call TRBD1 (6 bases). Trimming removed 4 bases from V and 2 bases from J, with 12 bases in between. Looked up from germline, CDR1 is SQVTM and CDR2 is ANQGSEA. The CDR3 is 13 residues long.

The CDR3 nucleotides read TGTGCCAGCAGCGTTCAGGGGGCTGGGCTCTATGGCTACACCTTC. It encodes CASSVQGAGLYGYTF. This chain links TRBV9 with TRBJ1-2; TRBD1 aligns across 8 bases. Germline V gene sequence: CDR1 SGDLS, CDR2 YYNGEE. J was trimmed by 4 bases and V by 2 bases; bases with no gene match: 7. This CDR3 has 15 residues.

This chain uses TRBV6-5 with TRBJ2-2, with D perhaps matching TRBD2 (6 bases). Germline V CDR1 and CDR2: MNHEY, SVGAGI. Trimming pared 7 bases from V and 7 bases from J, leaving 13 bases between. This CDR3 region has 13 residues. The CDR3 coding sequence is TGTGCCAGCACGCGGGGCGGGATCGGGGAGCTGTTTTTT. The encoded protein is CASTRGGIGELFF.

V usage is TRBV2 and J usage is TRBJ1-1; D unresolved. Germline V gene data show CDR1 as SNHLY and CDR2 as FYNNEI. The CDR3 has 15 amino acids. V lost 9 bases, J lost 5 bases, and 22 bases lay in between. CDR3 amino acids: CARSILRESRTEAFF. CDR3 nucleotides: TGTGCCAGGTCGATTTTAAGGGAGTCCCGGACTGAAGCTTTCTTT.

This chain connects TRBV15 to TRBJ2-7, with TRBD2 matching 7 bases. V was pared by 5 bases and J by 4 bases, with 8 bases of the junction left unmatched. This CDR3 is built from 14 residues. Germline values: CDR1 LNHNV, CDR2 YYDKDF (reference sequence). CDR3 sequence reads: CATSPEGRGYEQYF. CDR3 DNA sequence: TGTGCCACCAGCCCCGAAGGGAGGGGATACGAGCAGTACTTC. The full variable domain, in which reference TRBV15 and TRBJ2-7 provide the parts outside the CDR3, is DAMVIQNPRYQVTQFGKPVTLSCSQTLNHNVMYWYQQKSSQAPKLLFHYYDKDFNNEADTPDNFQSRRPNTSFCFLDIRSPGLGDTAMYLCATSPEGRGYEQYFGPGTRLTVT.

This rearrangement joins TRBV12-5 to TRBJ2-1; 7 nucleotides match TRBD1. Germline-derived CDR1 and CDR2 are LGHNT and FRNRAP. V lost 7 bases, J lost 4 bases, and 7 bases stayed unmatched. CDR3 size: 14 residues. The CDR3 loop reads CASARSGGYNEQFF. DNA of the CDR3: TGTGCTAGTGCCAGGTCAGGGGGATACAATGAGCAGTTCTTC.

This CDR3 is CASSYLLAGSSTDTQYF. DNA for the CDR3: TGTGCCAGCAGTTACCTCCTAGCGGGAAGCAGCACAGATACGCAGTATTTT. The V call is TRBV6-2 or TRBV6-3, the J call TRBJ2-3; 9 bases line up with TRBD2. Germline CDR1 is MNHEY and CDR2 is SVGEGT. The CDR3 sequence is 17 residues long. Trimming cost V 2 bases and J 0 bases; bases outside gene matches: 6.

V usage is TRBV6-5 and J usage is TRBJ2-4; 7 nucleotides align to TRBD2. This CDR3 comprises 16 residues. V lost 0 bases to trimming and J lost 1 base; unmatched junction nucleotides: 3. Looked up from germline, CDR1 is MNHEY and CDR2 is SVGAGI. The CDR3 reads CASSYSGRAAKNIQYF. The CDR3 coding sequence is TGTGCCAGCAGTTACTCTGGGAGGGCGGCCAAAAACATTCAGTACTTC.

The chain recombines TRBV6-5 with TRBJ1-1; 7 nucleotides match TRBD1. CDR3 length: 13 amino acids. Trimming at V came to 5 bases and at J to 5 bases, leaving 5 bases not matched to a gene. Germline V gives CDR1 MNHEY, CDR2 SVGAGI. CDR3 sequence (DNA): TGTGCCAGCAGTACGCGACAGGGAACTGAAGCTTTCTTT. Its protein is CASSTRQGTEAFF.